This TCR beta chain appears in the sequencing data of a study of spatial heterogeneity in lung cancer. Whole-study context: The count of detected beta-chain sequences consistently exceeded that of alpha-chain sequences. The average appearance count of each unique TCR and UMI combination in raw reads was more than nine.

Between the trimmed V and J ends, which lost 0 bases and 4 bases, there was a span of 8 bases. CDR1 SGHRS and CDR2 YFSETQ come from the germline V gene. This CDR3 is 13 amino acids long. TCR cDNA molecules were tagged individually, and each one carried a unique molecular identifier. TCRdb re-derived calls from the 5' RACE reads in MiXCR, one entry per CDR3 protein. The table shows roughly 5,200 distinct CDR3 sequences, with about 24% occurring only once. Noted time point: sample taken at primary tumor resection. Sequencing was performed on whole RNA extracted from tumor and nontumor lung tissue, or from frozen PBMC, and the material was left unsorted. The cohort: around 77 early-stage, untreated non-small cell lung cancer patients.

This specimen consisted of PBMCs, obtained at surgery. The rearrangement links TRBV5-1 to TRBJ2-7; D is uncertain. The TCR was taken from a male donor with early-stage non-small cell lung cancer. Written as DNA, the CDR3 is TGCGCCAGCAGCTTGGGCCTTGGTTACGAGCAGTACTTC. It yields the protein CASSLGLGYEQYF.